This T cell receptor (beta chain) emerged from a study of OX40 agonist ivuxolimab in advanced cancers. Across the whole study: Six ivuxolimab dose levels, 0.01 to 10 mg/kg, were given intravenously every 2 weeks.

Profiling relied on immunoSEQ multiplex PCR, and the TCRdb table lists in-frame clones only, not all of them. The repertoire holds approximately 130,000 clones, with 90% as singletons. Concerning this clone: Antigen unknown.

Autoimmune disease history or systemic immunosuppression barred patients. The germline CDR1 and CDR2 sequences are SGHTA and FQGTGA. This CDR3 has 14 amino acids. Trimming removed 8 bases from V and 0 bases from J, with 13 bases in between. The study, taken as a whole, reports: In general, CD8+ T cells held more expanded clones than CD4+ did, on average. Blood T cells, both CD4+ and CD8+, expanded clonally by week 6 at 0.1 to 3.0 mg/kg.

Here the sequenced sample was CD4+ or CD8+ T cells sorted from blood, taken in a trial of the OX40 agonist ivuxolimab. V is TRBV7-3 and J is TRBJ1-1, with D perhaps TRBD1 (5 bases). The receptor's source is an adult with an advanced solid tumor such as melanoma, head and neck, liver or kidney cancer. The CDR3 sequence is CASPFWGLNTEAFF. CDR3 nucleotide sequence: TGTGCCAGCCCATTTTGGGGCTTGAACACTGAAGCTTTCTTT.